This TCR beta chain was recorded in a study of T cell repertoires in cytomegalovirus infection. This clonotype was counted ten times or more. MiXCR, run by TCRdb on the reads, gives a single entry per CDR3 protein. In the table there are around 450,000 distinct CDR3 sequences, 31% of which are singletons. V lost 0 bases and J 7 bases, leaving 11 bases between the germline ends. There are 14 residues in the CDR3. In germline, CDR1 is SGHRS, CDR2 YFSETQ. This TCR derives from a human donor in good health (CMV status not recorded). Some clones in this sample may be carry-over from other donors' samples. V and J are TRBV5-1 and TRBJ2-1; D is ambiguous. Sequencing was performed on PBMCs. In DNA, the CDR3 is TGCGCCAGCAGCTTGGTTGTAGGGATGAATGAGCAGTTCTTC. It yields the protein CASSLVVGMNEQFF.